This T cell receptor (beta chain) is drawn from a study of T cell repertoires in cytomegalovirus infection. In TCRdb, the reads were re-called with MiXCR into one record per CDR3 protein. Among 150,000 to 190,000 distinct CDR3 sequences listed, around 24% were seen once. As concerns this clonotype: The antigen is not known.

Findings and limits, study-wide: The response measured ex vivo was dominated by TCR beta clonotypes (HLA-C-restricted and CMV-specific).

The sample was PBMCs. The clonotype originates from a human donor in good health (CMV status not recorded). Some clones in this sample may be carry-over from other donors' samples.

The CDR3 sequence is CASSYSGDEQFF. In DNA, the CDR3 is TGTGCCAGCAGTTATTCCGGCGATGAGCAGTTCTTC. V is TRBV6-5 and J is TRBJ2-1, with D uncertain. The CDR3 covers 12 residues. CDR1 is MNHEY, CDR2 SVGAGI, per germline. V gave up 3 bases and J gave up 8 bases, with 8 bases separating them.